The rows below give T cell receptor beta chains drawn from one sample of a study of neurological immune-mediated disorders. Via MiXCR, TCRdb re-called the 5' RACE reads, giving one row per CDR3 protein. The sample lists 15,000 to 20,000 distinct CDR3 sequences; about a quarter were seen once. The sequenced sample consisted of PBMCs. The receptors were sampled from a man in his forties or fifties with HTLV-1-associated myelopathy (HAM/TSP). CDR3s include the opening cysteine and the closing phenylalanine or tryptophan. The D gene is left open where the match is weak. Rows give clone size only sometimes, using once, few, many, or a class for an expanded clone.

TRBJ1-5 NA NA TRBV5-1 TGCGCCAGCAGCCCGGACAACGCCAATCAGCCCCAGCATTTT CASSPDNANQPQHF
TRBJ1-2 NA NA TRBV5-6 TGTGCCAGCAGCTTGGTTTATGGCTACACCTTC CASSLVYGYTF
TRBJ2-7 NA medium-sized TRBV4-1 TGCGCCAGCAGCTCGCATCCCGGGACAACTTACGAGCAGTACTTC CASSSHPGTTYEQYF
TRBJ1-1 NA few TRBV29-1 TGCACCGAAGCCAGGACAGACCACACTGAAGCTTTCTTT CTEARTDHTEAFF
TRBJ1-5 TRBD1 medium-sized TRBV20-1 TGCAGTGCTAGAGGTTTAGGGGACAGGGTAAGCAATCAGCCCCAGCATTTT CSARGLGDRVSNQPQHF
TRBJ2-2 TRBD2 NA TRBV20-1 TGCAGTGCCCCCCCCAGAGCGGGGAGGGGCGGGGAGCTGTTTTTT CSAPPRAGRGGELFF
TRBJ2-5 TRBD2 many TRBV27 TGTGCCAGCAGTTTGGCCCCTAGCGGACAAGAGACCCAGTACTTC CASSLAPSGQETQYF
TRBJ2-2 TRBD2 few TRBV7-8 TGTGCCAGCAGCCGATCTAGCGGGGGGGCCGGGGAGCTGTTTTTT CASSRSSGGAGELFF
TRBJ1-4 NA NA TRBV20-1 TGCAGCGGCGACCAGCTGGCAACTAATGAAAAACTGTTTTTT CSGDQLATNEKLFF
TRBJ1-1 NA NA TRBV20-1 TGCAGTGCTAGCCATACGCAGGGAGGGTTTCTCGAAGCTTTCTTT CSASHTQGGFLEAFF
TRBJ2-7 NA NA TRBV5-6 TGTGCCAGCAGCTTGTTATCACGCGAGCAGTACTTC CASSLLSREQYF
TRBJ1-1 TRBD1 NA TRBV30 TGTGCCTGGATTCCGGGGACAGGGGTGAACACTGAAGCTTTCTTT CAWIPGTGVNTEAFF
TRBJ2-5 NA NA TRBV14 TGTGCCAGCAGCCAACGGGACGGCTTTACCCAAGAGACCCAGTACTTC CASSQRDGFTQETQYF
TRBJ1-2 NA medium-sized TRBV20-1 TGCAGTTCTCCGGGCCTCGATGCCTATGGCTACACCTTC CSSPGLDAYGYTF
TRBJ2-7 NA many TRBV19 TGTGCCAGCTCACTAAGCCTGGGCTACGAGCAGTACTTC CASSLSLGYEQYF
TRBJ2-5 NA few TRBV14 TGTGCCAGCAGCCACCAAGAGACCCAGTACTTC CASSHQETQYF
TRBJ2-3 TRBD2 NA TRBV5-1 TGCGCCAGCAGCCTGCAGACTAGCGCGGGCACAGATACGCAGTATTTT CASSLQTSAGTDTQYF
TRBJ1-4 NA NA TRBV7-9 TGTGCCAGCAGGGAGGACGGTGAAAAACTGTTTTTT CASREDGEKLFF
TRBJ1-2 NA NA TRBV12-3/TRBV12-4 TGTGCCAGCAGTTTTGGGGAAGCCTATGGCTACACCTTC CASSFGEAYGYTF
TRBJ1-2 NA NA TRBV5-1 TGCGCCAGCAGCTTGGGGCAGATAGGTAATGGCTACACCTTC CASSLGQIGNGYTF
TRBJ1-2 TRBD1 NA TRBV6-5 TGTGCCAGCAGACCGGGACAGGTGAATGGCTACACCTTC CASRPGQVNGYTF
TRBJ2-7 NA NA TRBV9 TGTGCCAGCAGCCCTCAAACGAGAGCCTACGAGCAGTACTTC CASSPQTRAYEQYF
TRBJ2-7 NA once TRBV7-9 TGTGCCAGCAGCTTAGCGGCAGAGGAGTACTTC CASSLAAEEYF
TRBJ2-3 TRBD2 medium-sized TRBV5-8 TGTGCCAGCAGCTTCAGCGGGAGTCGCACAGATACGCAGTATTTT CASSFSGSRTDTQYF
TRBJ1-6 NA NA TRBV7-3 TGTGCCAGCAGTCTAATGGGGGGGCAGATCTCACCCCTCCACTTT CASSLMGGQISPLHF
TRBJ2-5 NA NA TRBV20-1 TGCAGTGCTAGAGGTCTGGTCTTCCTAGAGACCCAGTACTTC CSARGLVFLETQYF
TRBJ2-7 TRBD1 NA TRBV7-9 TGTGCGGCCCTCCGGGACAGGGGACACGAGCAGTACTTC CAALRDRGHEQYF
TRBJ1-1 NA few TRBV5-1 TGCGCCAGCAGCTTGGCGTCAGGATTGAACACTGAAGCTTTCTTT CASSLASGLNTEAFF
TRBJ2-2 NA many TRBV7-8 TGTGCCAGCAGCCACGACATGAACACCGGGGAGCTGTTTTTT CASSHDMNTGELFF
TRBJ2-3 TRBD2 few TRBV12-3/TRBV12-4 TGTGCCAGCAGTGTGACTAGCGGAGGCACAGATACGCAGTATTTT CASSVTSGGTDTQYF
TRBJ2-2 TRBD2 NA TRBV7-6 TGTGCCAGCAGCTTAGGGGCTCTAGCGGGGGTTAACACCGGGGAGCTGTTTTTT CASSLGALAGVNTGELFF
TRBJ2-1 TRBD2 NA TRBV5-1 TGCGCCAGCAGCTTGGTCAGCGGGAGCTACAATGAGCAGTTCTTC CASSLVSGSYNEQFF
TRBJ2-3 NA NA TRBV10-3 TGTGCCATCAGTGAGAGGAAGGTAGAGCCCGATACGCAGTATTTT CAISERKVEPDTQYF
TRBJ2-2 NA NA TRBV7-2 TGTGCCAGCAGCTCACGAGGGGGAACCGGGGAGCTGTTTTTT CASSSRGGTGELFF
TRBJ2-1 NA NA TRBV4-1 TGCGCCAGCAGCCAAGAAAGGCTTAGCTATGAGCAGTTCTTC CASSQERLSYEQFF
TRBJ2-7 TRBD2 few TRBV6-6 TGTGCCAGCAGACCTCAAGGGACTAGCGGGAGCTACGAGCAGTACTTC CASRPQGTSGSYEQYF
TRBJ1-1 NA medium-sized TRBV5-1 TGCGCCAGCAGCTCCCTTGATCCAGCGGACACTGAAGCTTTCTTT CASSSLDPADTEAFF
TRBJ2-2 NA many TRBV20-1 TGCAGTGCTAGGAAGACCGGGGAGCTGTTTTTT CSARKTGELFF
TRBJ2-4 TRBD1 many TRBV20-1 TGCAGTGCTGGGACAGGGGGGAATCTAGCCAAAAACATTCAGTACTTC CSAGTGGNLAKNIQYF
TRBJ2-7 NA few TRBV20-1 TGCAGTGCTGCTAACAGGGTTGTCTCCTACGAGCAGTACTTC CSAANRVVSYEQYF
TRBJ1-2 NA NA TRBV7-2 TGTGCCAGCAGCTTAGCGTTGACCAGGGCCTATGGCTACACCTTC CASSLALTRAYGYTF
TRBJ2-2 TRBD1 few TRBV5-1 TGCGCCAGCAGCACGGACAGGATGGGCACCGGGGAGCTGTTTTTT CASSTDRMGTGELFF
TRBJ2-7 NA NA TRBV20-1 TGCAGTGCTAGAGATGAGTGGCGGGGCCTGCCTGAGCAGTACTTC CSARDEWRGLPEQYF
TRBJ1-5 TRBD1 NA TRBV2 TGTGCCAGCAGTGGTGGAGGGGGCGCGTTTCAGCCCCAGCATTTT CASSGGGGAFQPQHF
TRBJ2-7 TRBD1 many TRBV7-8 TGTGCCAGCAGCAGACGACCGGGACAGGGGTTTTTCGAGCAGTACTTC CASSRRPGQGFFEQYF
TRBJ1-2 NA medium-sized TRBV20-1 TGCAGTGCTAGAGATCGCCCCACTAACTATGGCTACACCTTC CSARDRPTNYGYTF
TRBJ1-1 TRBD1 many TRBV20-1 TGCAGTGCTAAGGCAGGGGGAGGCACTGAAGCTTTCTTT CSAKAGGGTEAFF
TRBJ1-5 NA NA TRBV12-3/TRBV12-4 TGTGCCAGCAGTCACCCACCGGGCAATCAGCCCCAGCATTTT CASSHPPGNQPQHF
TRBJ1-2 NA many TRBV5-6 TGTGCCAGCAGCTCCGCGCCCCCGGAGTATGGCTACACCTTC CASSSAPPEYGYTF
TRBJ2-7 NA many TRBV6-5 TGTGCCAGCAGTTATCAGGCCGGGGGCTACGAGCAGTACTTC CASSYQAGGYEQYF
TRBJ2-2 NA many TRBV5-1 TGCGCCAGCAGCCAACGAGCCGCCCTGAACACCGGGGAGCTGTTTTTT CASSQRAALNTGELFF
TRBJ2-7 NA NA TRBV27 TGTGCCAGCAGTTCCTCGGGCTACCCGAGGGGGGAGCAGTACTTC CASSSSGYPRGEQYF
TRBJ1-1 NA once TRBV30 TGTGCCTGGAGCCAATACACTGAAGCTTTCTTT CAWSQYTEAFF
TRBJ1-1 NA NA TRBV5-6 TGTGCCAGCAGCTTCGTAGGACGGAGCAACACTGAAGCTTTCTTT CASSFVGRSNTEAFF
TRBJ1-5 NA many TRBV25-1 TGTGCCAGCAGCCCCTCGGGGGGAAGACGCAATCAGCCCCAGCATTTT CASSPSGGRRNQPQHF
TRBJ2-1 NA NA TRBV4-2 TGTGCCAGCAGCCAAGAGATTAGCCCCTACAATGAGCAGTTCTTC CASSQEISPYNEQFF